Listed here is a single T cell receptor (beta chain). This entry is derived from a study of T cells after yellow fever vaccination. The CDR3 consists of 13 residues. The V gene's germline CDR1 is SGHTA and CDR2 FQGNSA. The germline V and J ends were trimmed by 5 bases and 9 bases, with 16 bases remaining between them. One entry per CDR3 protein, called by TCRdb with MiXCR from the 5' RACE reads. The sample yields hundreds of thousands of distinct CDR3 sequences, roughly 19% seen once. The receptor's source is a man younger than 40 who received the YFV17D yellow fever vaccine. V usage is TRBV7-2 and J usage is TRBJ2-5; no clear D gene. The source material was PBMCs, sampled 15 days after the yellow fever booster vaccination. For the CDR3, the DNA is TGTGCCAGCAGCGGTCGGGCCTCGGATCCCCAGTACTTC. Translating gives CASSGRASDPQYF. The full variable domain, its missing parts supplied by reference TRBV7-2 and TRBJ2-5, is GAGVSQSPSNKVTEKGKDVELRCDPISGHTALYWYRQSLGQGLEFLIYFQGNSAPDKSGLPSDRFSAERTGGSVSTLTIQRTQQEDSAVYLCASSGRASDPQYFGPGTRLLVL.